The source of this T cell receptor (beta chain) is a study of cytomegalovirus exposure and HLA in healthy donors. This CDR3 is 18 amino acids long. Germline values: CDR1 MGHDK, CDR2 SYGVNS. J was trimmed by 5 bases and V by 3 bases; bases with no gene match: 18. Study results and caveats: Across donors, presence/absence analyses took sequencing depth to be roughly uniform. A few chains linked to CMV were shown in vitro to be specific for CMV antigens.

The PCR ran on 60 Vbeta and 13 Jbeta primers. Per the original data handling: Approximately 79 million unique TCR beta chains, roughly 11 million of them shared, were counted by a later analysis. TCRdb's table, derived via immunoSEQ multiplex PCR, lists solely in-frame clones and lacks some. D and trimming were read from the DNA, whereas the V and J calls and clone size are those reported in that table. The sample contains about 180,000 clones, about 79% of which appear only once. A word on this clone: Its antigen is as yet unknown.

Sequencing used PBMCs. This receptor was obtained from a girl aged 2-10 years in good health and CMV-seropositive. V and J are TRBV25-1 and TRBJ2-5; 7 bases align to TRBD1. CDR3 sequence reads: CASSDPIGQVSLQETQYF. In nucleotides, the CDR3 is TGTGCCAGCAGTGATCCTATAGGACAGGTTTCTCTGCAGGAGACCCAGTACTTC. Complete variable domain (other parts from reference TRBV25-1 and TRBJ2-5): EADIYQTPRYLVIGTGKKITLECSQTMGHDKMYWYQQDPGMELHLIHYSYGVNSTEKGDLSSESTVSRIRTEHFPLTLESARPSHTSQYLCASSDPIGQVSLQETQYFGPGTRLLVL.